A single sample is the source of the 5 T cell receptor beta chains below, sequenced in a study of blood T cell repertoires in COVID-19. Generated by immunoSEQ multiplex PCR, the TCRdb table keeps only in-frame clones and is missing some. The repertoire has roughly 200,000 clones, 85% to 90% of them found once; the top ten carry roughly 10%. Sequenced: peripheral blood. The receptors shown here come from a woman aged 45-65 years with COVID-19, enrolled during active disease.

The chain uses TRBV28 and TRBJ2-1, with TRBD2 identical over 7 bases. CDR1 is MDHEN, CDR2 SYDVKM, per germline. The CDR3 extends over 17 amino acids. The V segment lost 6 bases and the J segment 4 bases; nucleotides outside the gene matches: 15. The CDR3 DNA follows: TGTGCCAGCAGCCCGTTGCTTCCGGGACTACCGTACAATGAGCAGTTCTTC. This encodes CASSPLLPGLPYNEQFF.

The chain has TRBV28 and TRBJ1-5; perhaps TRBD1 as D (6 bases). V dropped 10 bases and J dropped 0 bases, with 10 bases sitting between them. The germline V gene encodes CDR1 MDHEN and CDR2 SYDVKM. This CDR3 is 13 amino acids long. CDR3 region: CAIRGFSNQPQHF. The DNA of the CDR3 is TGTGCCATCAGGGGCTTTAGCAATCAGCCCCAGCATTTT.

V usage is TRBV19 and J usage is TRBJ1-2; 8 bases map to TRBD1. The CDR3 has 14 residues. Germline V gene lookup returns CDR1 LNHDA and CDR2 SQIVND (reference sequence). J gave up 7 bases and V 4 bases, and 8 bases lay outside the gene matches. The CDR3 bases are TGTGCCAGTAGTACCGCGAAACAGGGGGTTGGCTACACCTTC. Translating it yields CASSTAKQGVGYTF. Combining the CDR3 with reference TRBV19 and TRBJ1-2 gives the whole variable domain DGGITQSPKYLFRKEGQNVTLSCEQNLNHDAMYWYRQDPGQGLRLIYYSQIVNDFQKGDIAEGYSVSREKKESFPLTVTSAQKNPTAFYLCASSTAKQGVGYTFGSGTRLTVV.

J is TRBJ2-2 and V is TRBV6-5; weak D call: TRBD1 (6 bases). The CDR3 contains 12 residues. With 5 bases removed from V and 8 bases from J, the gap between germline ends came to 9 bases. Germline V gene sequence: CDR1 MNHEY, CDR2 SVGAGI. The CDR3 is CASSNRVGELFF. CDR3 DNA: TGTGCCAGCAGTAACAGGGTAGGGGAGCTGTTTTTT.

The CDR3 coding sequence is TGTGCCAGTAGTATAGCTCTCCCAGATACGCAGTATTTT. Translating it yields CASSIALPDTQYF. The rearrangement uses TRBV19 and TRBJ2-3; D is unresolved. The V end was cut by 1 base, the J end by 4 bases, with 6 bases between. CDR1 is LNHDA, CDR2 SQIVND, per germline (reference sequence). CDR3 length: 13 amino acids.